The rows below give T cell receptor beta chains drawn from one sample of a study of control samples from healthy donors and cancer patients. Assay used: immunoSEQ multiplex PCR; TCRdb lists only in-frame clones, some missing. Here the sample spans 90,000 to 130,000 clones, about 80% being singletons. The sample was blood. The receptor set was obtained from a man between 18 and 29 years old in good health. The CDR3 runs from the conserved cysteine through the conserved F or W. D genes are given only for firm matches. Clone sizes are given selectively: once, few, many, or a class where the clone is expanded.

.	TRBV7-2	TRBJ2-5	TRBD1	CASSENRGRIETQYF	TGTGCCAGCAGCGAAAACAGGGGGCGGATAGAGACCCAGTACTTC
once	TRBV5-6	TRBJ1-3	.	CASSLYPSSGNTIYF	TGTGCCAGCAGCTTGTACCCCTCCTCTGGAAACACCATATATTTT
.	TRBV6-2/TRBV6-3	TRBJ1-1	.	CASSWTNTEAFF	TGTGCCAGCAGTTGGACGAACACTGAAGCTTTCTTT
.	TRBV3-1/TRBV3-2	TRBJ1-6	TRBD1	CASSQMGQYNSPLHF	TGTGCCAGCAGCCAGATGGGACAGTATAATTCACCCCTCCACTTT
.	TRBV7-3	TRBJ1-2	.	CASSLTQRAHYGYTF	TGTGCCAGCAGCTTAACGCAAAGGGCCCACTATGGCTACACCTTC
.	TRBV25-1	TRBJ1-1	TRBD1	CASTRGPGGLNTEAFF	TGTGCCAGCACTCGTGGGCCAGGGGGCCTGAACACTGAAGCTTTCTTT
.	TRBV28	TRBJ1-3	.	CASSPIGRVRTLGNTIYF	TGTGCCAGCAGCCCTATCGGGAGGGTGCGGACCCTTGGAAACACCATATATTTT
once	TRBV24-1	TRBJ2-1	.	CATSDLNEQFF	TGTGCCACCAGTGATTTAAATGAGCAGTTCTTC
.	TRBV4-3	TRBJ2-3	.	CASSNTTTGTHTTQYF	TGCGCCAGCAGCAACACAACCACCGGGACACACACGACGCAGTATTTT
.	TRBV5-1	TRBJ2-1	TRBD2	CASSSLPGLAGGNEQFF	TGCGCCAGCAGCTCGCTTCCGGGACTAGCGGGTGGTAATGAGCAGTTCTTC
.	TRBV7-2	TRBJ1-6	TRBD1	CASRLGTELHF	TGTGCCAGCAGGCTAGGGACAGAGCTCCACTTT
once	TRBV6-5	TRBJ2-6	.	CASSSRGSGANVLTF	TGTGCCAGCAGTTCCCGGGGCTCTGGGGCCAACGTCCTGACTTTC
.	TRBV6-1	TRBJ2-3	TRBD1	CASSEFWDRRYF	TGTGCCAGCAGTGAATTTTGGGACAGACGGTATTTT
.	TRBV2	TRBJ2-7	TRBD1	CATSLPGQGNNEQYF	TGTGCCACCTCACTCCCCGGACAGGGGAATAACGAGCAGTACTTC
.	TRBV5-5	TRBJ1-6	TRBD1	CASSRRDSPYQNSPLHF	TGTGCCAGCAGCCGGAGGGACAGCCCTTACCAAAATTCACCCCTCCACTTT
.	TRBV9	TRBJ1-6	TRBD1	CASSINPGGTNSPLHF	TGTGCCAGCAGCATCAACCCAGGGGGCACTAATTCACCCCTCCACTTT
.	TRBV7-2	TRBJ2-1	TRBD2	CASLSIQRGGRQFF	TGTGCCAGCCTCAGTATTCAGCGGGGGGGCCGGCAGTTCTTC
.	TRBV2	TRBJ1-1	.	CASSEDGGETEAFF	TGTGCCAGCAGTGAAGATGGGGGAGAGACTGAAGCTTTCTTT
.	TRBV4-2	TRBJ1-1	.	CASSQVGQENTEAFF	TGTGCCAGCAGCCAAGTGGGGCAGGAGAACACTGAAGCTTTCTTT
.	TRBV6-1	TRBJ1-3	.	CASTDPGASRGNTIYF	TGTGCCAGCACTGACCCCGGAGCGAGCCGCGGAAACACCATATATTTT
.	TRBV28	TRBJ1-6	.	CASSFTVNSPLHF	TGTGCCAGCAGTTTCACAGTTAATTCACCCCTCCACTTT
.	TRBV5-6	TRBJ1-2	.	CASSLDRQGRKAGYTF	TGTGCCAGCAGCTTGGATCGCCAGGGCCGGAAAGCTGGCTACACCTTC
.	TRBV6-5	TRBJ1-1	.	CASSSRKIPPEAFF	TGTGCCAGCAGTTCGAGAAAGATTCCCCCTGAAGCTTTCTTT
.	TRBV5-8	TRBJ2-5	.	CASSGRRPVRETQYF	TGTGCCAGCAGCGGTCGCAGACCTGTACGAGAGACCCAGTACTTC
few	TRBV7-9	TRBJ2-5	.	CASSSQDRRETQYF	TGTGCCAGCAGCTCCCAGGACAGACGGGAGACCCAGTACTTC
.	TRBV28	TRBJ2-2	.	CASSLDVGIRTGELFF	TGTGCCAGCAGTTTAGACGTGGGAATTCGGACCGGGGAGCTGTTTTTT
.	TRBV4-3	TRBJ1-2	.	CASSQEWPQPAGGYTF	TGCGCCAGCAGCCAAGAATGGCCCCAGCCTGCTGGAGGCTACACCTTC
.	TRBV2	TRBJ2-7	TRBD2	CASRDRGGAGEQYF	TGTGCCAGCAGGGATCGCGGGGGGGCGGGAGAGCAGTACTTC
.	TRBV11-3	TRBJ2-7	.	CASSLRGAGNEQYF	TGTGCCAGCAGCTTACGGGGGGCTGGGAACGAGCAGTACTTC
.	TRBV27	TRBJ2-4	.	CASSFQAHDGLKAKNIQYF	TGTGCCAGCAGTTTCCAAGCCCACGACGGACTCAAAGCCAAAAACATTCAGTACTTC
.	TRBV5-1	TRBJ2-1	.	CASSLAGSSYNEQFF	TGCGCCAGCAGCTTGGCCGGCAGTTCCTACAATGAGCAGTTCTTC